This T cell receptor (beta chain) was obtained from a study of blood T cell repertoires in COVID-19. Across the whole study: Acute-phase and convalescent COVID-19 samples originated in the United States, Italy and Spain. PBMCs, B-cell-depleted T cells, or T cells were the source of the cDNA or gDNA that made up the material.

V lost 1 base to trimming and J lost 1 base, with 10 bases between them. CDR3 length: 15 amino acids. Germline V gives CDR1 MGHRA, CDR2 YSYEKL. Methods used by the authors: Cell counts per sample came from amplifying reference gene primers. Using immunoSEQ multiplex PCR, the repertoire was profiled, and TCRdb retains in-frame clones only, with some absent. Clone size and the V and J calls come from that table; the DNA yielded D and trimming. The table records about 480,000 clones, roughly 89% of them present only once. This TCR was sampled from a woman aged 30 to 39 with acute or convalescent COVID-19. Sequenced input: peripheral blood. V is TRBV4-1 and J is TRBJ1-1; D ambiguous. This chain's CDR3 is CASSQGHSKNTEAFF. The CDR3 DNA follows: TGCGCCAGCAGCCAAGGGCACAGCAAGAACACTGAAGCTTTCTTT.